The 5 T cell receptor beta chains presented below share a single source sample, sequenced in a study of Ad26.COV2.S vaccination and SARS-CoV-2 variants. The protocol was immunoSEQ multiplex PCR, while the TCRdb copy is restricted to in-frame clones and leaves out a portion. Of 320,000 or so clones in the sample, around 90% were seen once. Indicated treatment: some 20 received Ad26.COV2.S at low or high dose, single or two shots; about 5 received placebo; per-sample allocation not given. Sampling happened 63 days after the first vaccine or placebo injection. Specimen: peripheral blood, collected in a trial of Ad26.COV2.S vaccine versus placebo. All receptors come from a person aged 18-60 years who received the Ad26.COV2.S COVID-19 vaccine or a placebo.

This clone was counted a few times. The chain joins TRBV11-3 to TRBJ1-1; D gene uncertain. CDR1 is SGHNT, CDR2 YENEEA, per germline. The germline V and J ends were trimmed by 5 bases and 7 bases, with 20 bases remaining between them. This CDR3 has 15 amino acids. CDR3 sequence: CASSPEGTLSVEAFF. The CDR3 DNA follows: TGTGCCAGCAGCCCAGAAGGAACCCTTAGCGTTGAAGCTTTCTTT.

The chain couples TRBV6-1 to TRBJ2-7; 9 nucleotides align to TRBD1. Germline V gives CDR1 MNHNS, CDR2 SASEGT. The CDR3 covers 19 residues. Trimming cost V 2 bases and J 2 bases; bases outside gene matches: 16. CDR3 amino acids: CASSERVLVGQGRTYEQYF. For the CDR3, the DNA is TGTGCCAGCAGTGAACGGGTCCTTGTGGGACAGGGTAGGACCTACGAGCAGTACTTC.

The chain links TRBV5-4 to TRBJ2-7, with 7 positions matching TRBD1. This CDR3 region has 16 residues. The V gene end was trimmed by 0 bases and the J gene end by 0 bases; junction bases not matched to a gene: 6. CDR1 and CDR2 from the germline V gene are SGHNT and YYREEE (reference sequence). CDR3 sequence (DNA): TGTGCCAGCAGCTTGGGAGGGGGCCTTTACTCCTACGAGCAGTACTTC. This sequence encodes CASSLGGGLYSYEQYF.

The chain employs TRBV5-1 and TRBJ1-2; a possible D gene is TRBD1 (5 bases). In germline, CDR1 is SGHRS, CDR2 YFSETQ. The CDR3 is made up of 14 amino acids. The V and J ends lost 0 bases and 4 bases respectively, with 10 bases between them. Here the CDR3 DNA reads TGCGCCAGCAGCTTGGCCATGGGGGGCTATGGCTACACCTTC. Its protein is CASSLAMGGYGYTF.

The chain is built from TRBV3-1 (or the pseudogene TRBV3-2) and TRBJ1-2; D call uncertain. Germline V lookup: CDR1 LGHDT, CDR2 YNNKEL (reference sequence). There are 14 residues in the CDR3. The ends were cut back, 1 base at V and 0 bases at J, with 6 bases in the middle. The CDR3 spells CASSQATTNYGYTF. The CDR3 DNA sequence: TGTGCCAGCAGCCAAGCCACAACTAACTATGGCTACACCTTC.